The rows below give T cell receptor beta chains drawn from one sample of a study of T-cell memory formation after mild COVID-19. Via MiXCR, TCRdb re-called the 5' RACE reads, giving one row per CDR3 protein. This sample has roughly 580,000 distinct CDR3 sequences, with roughly 18% found just once. Sequenced sample: PBMCs or a T cell subset sorted from them (not recorded which). The receptors were gathered from an adult woman who had mild COVID-19 (a few samples of this study predate the infection). Cell type and time point are not known. Both conserved end residues are part of each CDR3. The D gene is left open where the match is weak. Rows give clone size only sometimes, using once, few, many, or a class for an expanded clone.

J | D | V | size | DNA | CDR3
TRBJ2-1 | TRBD2 | TRBV7-9 | many | TGTGCCAGCAGCTCGTGGACTAGCGGGAGCCCCTCCAATGAGCAGTTCTTC | CASSSWTSGSPSNEQFF
TRBJ2-7 | . | TRBV28 | few | TGTGCCAGCAACGAGCGGGTAGCCTACGAGCAGTACTTC | CASNERVAYEQYF
TRBJ2-2 | . | TRBV5-1 | . | TGCGCCAGCAGACCGACAGGAGGAGCCGGGGAGCTGTTTTTT | CASRPTGGAGELFF
TRBJ2-7 | . | TRBV7-3 | . | TGTGCCAGCAGCCGACGGGGCGTAGAGCAGTACTTC | CASSRRGVEQYF
TRBJ1-2 | . | TRBV29-1 | few | TGCAGCGTTTCTCAGGGTCCTGGCTACACCTTC | CSVSQGPGYTF
TRBJ2-1 | TRBD1 | TRBV5-1 | . | TGCGCCAGCAGCCAGGACAGGGATGAGCAGTTCTTC | CASSQDRDEQFF
TRBJ2-3 | . | TRBV6-4 | . | TGTGCCAGCAGTGCGAAGGGTACGCAGTATTTT | CASSAKGTQYF
TRBJ1-1 | TRBD1 | TRBV11-3 | . | TGTGCCAGCAGCGTCAGGGGGCGCGACACTGAAGCTTTCTTT | CASSVRGRDTEAFF
TRBJ1-2 | . | TRBV4-1 | . | TGCGCCAGCAGCCAAGATTTCTCCCCTTTGGGGGGCGCCGACTATGGCTACACCTTC | CASSQDFSPLGGADYGYTF
TRBJ2-7 | TRBD1 | TRBV4-1 | few | TGCGCCAGCAGCCAACCGGGGACAGGGGAGCAGTACTTC | CASSQPGTGEQYF
TRBJ2-7 | . | TRBV7-9 | . | TGTGCCAGCAGCTACGTTCAGGGGATCGGGGACGAGCAGTACTTC | CASSYVQGIGDEQYF
TRBJ2-5 | TRBD2 | TRBV27 | once | TGTGCCAGCAAGGGACTAGCGGGACGAGAGACCCAGTACTTC | CASKGLAGRETQYF
TRBJ2-1 | . | TRBV29-1 | few | TGCAGCGTTGACCCAGGGGGGACTCACAATGAGCAGTTCTTC | CSVDPGGTHNEQFF
TRBJ1-2 | . | TRBV4-1 | . | TGCGCCAGCAGCCGATTACAGGTCCCGAGCTATGGCTACACCTTC | CASSRLQVPSYGYTF
TRBJ1-1 | TRBD1 | TRBV29-1 | few | TGCAGCGTTGAAGACAGGACAGGCATGAACACTGAAGCTTTCTTT | CSVEDRTGMNTEAFF
TRBJ2-7 | . | TRBV5-1 | few | TGCGCCAGCAGCGTGGGACTGGGGGACCCCCAACGCGAGCAGTACTTC | CASSVGLGDPQREQYF
TRBJ2-1 | . | TRBV29-1 | . | TGCAGCGTTGGACGGCACAATGAGCAGTTCTTC | CSVGRHNEQFF
TRBJ2-3 | TRBD2 | TRBV7-2 | . | TGTGCCAGCAGCTCCAGGACTAGCGGGAGAGTGGATACGCAGTATTTT | CASSSRTSGRVDTQYF
TRBJ2-1 | . | TRBV29-1 | . | TGCAGCGGATGGGACCCCAATGAGCAGTTCTTC | CSGWDPNEQFF
TRBJ2-3 | TRBD2 | TRBV5-1 | many | TGCGCCAGCAGCTTGGGGTCTAGCGGGAGCACAGATACGCAGTATTTT | CASSLGSSGSTDTQYF
TRBJ1-1 | . | TRBV4-3 | . | TGCGCCAGCAGCCAAGGGGGACGGCCGAACACTGAAGCTTTCTTT | CASSQGGRPNTEAFF
TRBJ2-1 | . | TRBV5-1 | few | TGCGCCAGCAGATCTAATGTTGAGCAGTTCTTC | CASRSNVEQFF
TRBJ2-3 | . | TRBV7-9 | . | TGTGCCAGCAGCTTCCCTCCAGAGGGGCTGATCACAGATACGCAGTATTTT | CASSFPPEGLITDTQYF
TRBJ2-1 | TRBD2 | TRBV5-1 | . | TGCGCCAGCAGCTTCCCTGTAGCGGGGGCCTACAATGAGCAGTTCTTC | CASSFPVAGAYNEQFF
TRBJ2-5 | TRBD1 | TRBV18 | few | TGTGCCAGCTCACTCGCCCCGGGACAGGCAACTAAGGGAGTAGAGACCCAGTACTTC | CASSLAPGQATKGVETQYF
TRBJ1-1 | . | TRBV18 | . | TGTGCCAGCTCACCCGTACCGAGGAACGCAGCTTTCTTT | CASSPVPRNAAFF
TRBJ2-4 | TRBD1 | TRBV3-1 | . | TGTGCCAGCAGCCAGGGAACCGGGACAGGCAAAAACATTCAGTACTTC | CASSQGTGTGKNIQYF
TRBJ1-5 | . | TRBV7-9 | few | TGTGCCAGCAGCTTAGCCGGACAGTGGCCCCAGCATTTT | CASSLAGQWPQHF
TRBJ2-7 | TRBD1 | TRBV9 | many | TGTGCCAGCAGCCCCCGTACAGGGGCCTACGAGCAGTACTTC | CASSPRTGAYEQYF